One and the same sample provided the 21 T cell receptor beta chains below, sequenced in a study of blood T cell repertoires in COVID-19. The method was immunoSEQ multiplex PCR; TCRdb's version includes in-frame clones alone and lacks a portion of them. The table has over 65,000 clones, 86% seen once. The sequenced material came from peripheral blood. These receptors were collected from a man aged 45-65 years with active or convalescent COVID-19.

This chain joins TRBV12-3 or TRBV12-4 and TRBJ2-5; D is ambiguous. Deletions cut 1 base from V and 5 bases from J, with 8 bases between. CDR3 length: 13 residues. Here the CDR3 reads CASSLDIPETQYF. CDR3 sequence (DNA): TGTGCCAGCAGTTTAGATATTCCGGAGACCCAGTACTTC.

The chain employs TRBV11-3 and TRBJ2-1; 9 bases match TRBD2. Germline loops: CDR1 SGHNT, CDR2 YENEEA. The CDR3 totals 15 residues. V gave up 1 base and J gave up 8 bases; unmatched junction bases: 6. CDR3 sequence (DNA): TGTGCCAGCAGCTTAGGGCCTAGCGGGGTCGATGAGCAGTTCTTC. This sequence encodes CASSLGPSGVDEQFF.

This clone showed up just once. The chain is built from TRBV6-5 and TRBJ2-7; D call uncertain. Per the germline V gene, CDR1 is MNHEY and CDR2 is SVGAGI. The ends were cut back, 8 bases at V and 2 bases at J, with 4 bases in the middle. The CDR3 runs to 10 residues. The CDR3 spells CASSTYEQYF. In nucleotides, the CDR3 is TGTGCCAGCTCCACCTACGAGCAGTACTTC.

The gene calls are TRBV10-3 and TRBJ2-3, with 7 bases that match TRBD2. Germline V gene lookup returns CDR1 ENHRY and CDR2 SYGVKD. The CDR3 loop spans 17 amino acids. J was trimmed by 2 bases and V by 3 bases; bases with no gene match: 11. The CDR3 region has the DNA TGTGCCATCAGTGACCCGGGACTACTCAAGACCACAGATACGCAGTATTTT. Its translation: CAISDPGLLKTTDTQYF.

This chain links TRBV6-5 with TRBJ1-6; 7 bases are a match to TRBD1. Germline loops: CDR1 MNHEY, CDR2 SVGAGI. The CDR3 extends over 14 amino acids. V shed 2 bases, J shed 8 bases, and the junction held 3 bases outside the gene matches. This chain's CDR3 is CASSYGQDDSPLHF. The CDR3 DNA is TGTGCCAGCAGTTACGGACAGGACGATTCACCCCTCCACTTT.

The CDR3 protein is CASSLGRAPNTEAFF. CDR3 nucleotide sequence: TGTGCCAGCAGCTTGGGCAGGGCCCCGAACACTGAAGCTTTCTTT. The rearrangement links TRBV5-5 to TRBJ1-1; weak D call: TRBD1 (5 bases). Germline V gene sequence: CDR1 SGHKS, CDR2 YYEKEE (reference sequence). The V and J ends lost 0 bases and 1 base respectively, with 10 bases between them. This CDR3 region has 15 residues.

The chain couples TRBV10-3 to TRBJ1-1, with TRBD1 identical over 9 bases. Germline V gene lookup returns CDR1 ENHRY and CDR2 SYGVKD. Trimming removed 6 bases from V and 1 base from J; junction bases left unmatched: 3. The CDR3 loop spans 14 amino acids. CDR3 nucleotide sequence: TGTGCCATCAGACAGGGGGCGTGGAACACTGAAGCTTTCTTT. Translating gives CAIRQGAWNTEAFF.

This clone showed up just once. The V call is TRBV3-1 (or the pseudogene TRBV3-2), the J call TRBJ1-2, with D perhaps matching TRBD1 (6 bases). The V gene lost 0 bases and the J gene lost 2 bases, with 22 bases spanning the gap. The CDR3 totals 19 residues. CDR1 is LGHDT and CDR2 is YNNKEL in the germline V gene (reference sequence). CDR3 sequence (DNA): TGTGCCAGCAGCCAAGATTGGAGGACAGATGACAGGAAAAACTATGGCTACACCTTC. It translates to CASSQDWRTDDRKNYGYTF.

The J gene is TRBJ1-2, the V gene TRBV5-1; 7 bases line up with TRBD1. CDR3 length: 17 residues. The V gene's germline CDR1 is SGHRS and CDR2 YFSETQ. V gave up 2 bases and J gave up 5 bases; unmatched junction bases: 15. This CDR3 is CASSFSIFGTGEYGYTF. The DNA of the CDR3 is TGCGCCAGCAGCTTCTCAATTTTCGGTACAGGGGAATATGGCTACACCTTC.

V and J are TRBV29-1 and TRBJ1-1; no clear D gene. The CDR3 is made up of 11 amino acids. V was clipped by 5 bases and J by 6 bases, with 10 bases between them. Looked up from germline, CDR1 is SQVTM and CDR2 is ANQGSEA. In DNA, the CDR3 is TGCAGCGTTCCAAGTCGGGCTGAAGCTTTCTTT. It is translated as CSVPSRAEAFF.

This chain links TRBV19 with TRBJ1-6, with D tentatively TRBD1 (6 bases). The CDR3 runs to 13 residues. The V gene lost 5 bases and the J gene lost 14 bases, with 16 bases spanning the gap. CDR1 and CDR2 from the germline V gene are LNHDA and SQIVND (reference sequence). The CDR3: CASSVPGGSTLHF. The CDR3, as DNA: TGTGCCAGTAGTGTTCCGGGGGGCTCAACCCTCCACTTT. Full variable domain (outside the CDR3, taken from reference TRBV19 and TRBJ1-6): DGGITQSPKYLFRKEGQNVTLSCEQNLNHDAMYWYRQDPGQGLRLIYYSQIVNDFQKGDIAEGYSVSREKKESFPLTVTSAQKNPTAFYLCASSVPGGSTLHFGNGTRLTVT.

The chain's CDR3 is CASSLGTGSEETQYF. For the CDR3, the DNA is TGTGCCAGCAGCTTAGGGACAGGGTCGGAAGAGACCCAGTACTTC. V gene TRBV11-3 combines with J gene TRBJ2-5; 8 bases fit TRBD1. From germline, CDR1 is SGHNT and CDR2 YENEEA. V lost 1 base to trimming and J lost 3 bases; unmatched junction nucleotides: 4. The CDR3 is made up of 15 amino acids. Variable domain in full (rest from reference TRBV11-3 and TRBJ2-5): EAGVVQSPRYKIIEKKQPVAFWCNPISGHNTLYWYLQNLGQGPELLIRYENEEAVDDSQLPKDRFSAERLKGVDSTLKIQPAELGDSAVYLCASSLGTGSEETQYFGPGTRLLVL.

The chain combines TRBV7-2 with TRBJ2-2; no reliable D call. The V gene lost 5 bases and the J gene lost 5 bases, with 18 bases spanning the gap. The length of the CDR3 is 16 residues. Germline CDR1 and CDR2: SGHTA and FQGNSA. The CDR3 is CASSPNSQVRTGELFF. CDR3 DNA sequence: TGTGCCAGCAGCCCTAACAGTCAGGTCAGGACCGGGGAGCTGTTTTTT. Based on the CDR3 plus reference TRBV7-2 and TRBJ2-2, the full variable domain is GAGVSQSPSNKVTEKGKDVELRCDPISGHTALYWYRQSLGQGLEFLIYFQGNSAPDKSGLPSDRFSAERTGGSVSTLTIQRTQQEDSAVYLCASSPNSQVRTGELFFGEGSRLTVL.

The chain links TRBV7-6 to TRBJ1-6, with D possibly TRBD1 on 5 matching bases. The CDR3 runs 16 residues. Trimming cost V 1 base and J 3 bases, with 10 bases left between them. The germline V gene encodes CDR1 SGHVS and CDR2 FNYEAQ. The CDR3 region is CASSLDGHSYNSPLHF. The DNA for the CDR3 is TGTGCCAGCAGCTTAGACGGACATAGCTATAATTCACCCCTCCACTTT.

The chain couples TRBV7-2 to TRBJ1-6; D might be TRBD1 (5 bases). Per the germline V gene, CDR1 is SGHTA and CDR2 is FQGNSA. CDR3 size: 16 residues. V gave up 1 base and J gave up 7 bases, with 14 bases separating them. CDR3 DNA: TGTGCCAGCAGCTTAGGAGACAGTCTTGGGAATTCACCCCTCCACTTT. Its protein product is CASSLGDSLGNSPLHF.

The CDR3 reads CATTLTGTGHGYTF. The DNA of the CDR3 is TGTGCCACCACTCTAACCGGGACAGGGCATGGCTACACCTTC. The rearrangement links TRBV15 to TRBJ1-2, with 9 bases identical to TRBD1. CDR1 LNHNV and CDR2 YYDKDF come from the germline V gene (reference sequence). This CDR3 has 14 amino acids. J was trimmed by 6 bases and V by 7 bases; bases with no gene match: 9.

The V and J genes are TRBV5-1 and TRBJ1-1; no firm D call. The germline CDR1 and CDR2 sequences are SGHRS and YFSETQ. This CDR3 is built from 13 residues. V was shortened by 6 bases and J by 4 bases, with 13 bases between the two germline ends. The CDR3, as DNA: TGCGCCAGCACCTCGGAGGGTTTCACTGAAGCTTTCTTT. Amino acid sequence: CASTSEGFTEAFF. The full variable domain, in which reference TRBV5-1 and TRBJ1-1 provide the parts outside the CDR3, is KAGVTQTPRYLIKTRGQQVTLSCSPISGHRSVSWYQQTPGQGLQFLFEYFSETQRNKGNFPGRFSGRQFSNSRSEMNVSTLELGDSALYLCASTSEGFTEAFFGQGTRLTVV.

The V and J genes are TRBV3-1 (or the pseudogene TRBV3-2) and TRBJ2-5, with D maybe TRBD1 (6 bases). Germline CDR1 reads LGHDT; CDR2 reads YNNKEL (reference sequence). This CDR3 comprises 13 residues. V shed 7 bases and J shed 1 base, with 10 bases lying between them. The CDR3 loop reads CASNNRAQETQYF. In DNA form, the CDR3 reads TGTGCCAGCAACAACAGGGCCCAAGAGACCCAGTACTTC.

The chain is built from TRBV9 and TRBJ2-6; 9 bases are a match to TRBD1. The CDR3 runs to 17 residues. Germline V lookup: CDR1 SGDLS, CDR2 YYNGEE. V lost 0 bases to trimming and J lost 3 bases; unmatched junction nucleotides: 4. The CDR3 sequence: CASSVATGGGGANVLTF. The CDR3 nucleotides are TGTGCCAGCAGCGTAGCTACAGGGGGCGGTGGGGCCAACGTCCTGACTTTC.

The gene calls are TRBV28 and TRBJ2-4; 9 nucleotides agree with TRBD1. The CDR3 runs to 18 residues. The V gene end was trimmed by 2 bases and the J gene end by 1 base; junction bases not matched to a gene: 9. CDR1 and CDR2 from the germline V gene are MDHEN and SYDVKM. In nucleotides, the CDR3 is TGTGCCAGCAGTTTACGTATGAGGACAGGGGTGGCCAAAAACATTCAGTACTTC. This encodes CASSLRMRTGVAKNIQYF.

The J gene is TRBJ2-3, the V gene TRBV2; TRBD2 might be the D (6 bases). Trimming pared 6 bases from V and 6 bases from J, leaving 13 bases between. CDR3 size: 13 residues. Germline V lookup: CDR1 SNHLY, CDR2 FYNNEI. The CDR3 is CASRAPLADTQYF. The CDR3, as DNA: TGTGCCAGCAGGGCCCCTCTAGCGGATACGCAGTATTTT.